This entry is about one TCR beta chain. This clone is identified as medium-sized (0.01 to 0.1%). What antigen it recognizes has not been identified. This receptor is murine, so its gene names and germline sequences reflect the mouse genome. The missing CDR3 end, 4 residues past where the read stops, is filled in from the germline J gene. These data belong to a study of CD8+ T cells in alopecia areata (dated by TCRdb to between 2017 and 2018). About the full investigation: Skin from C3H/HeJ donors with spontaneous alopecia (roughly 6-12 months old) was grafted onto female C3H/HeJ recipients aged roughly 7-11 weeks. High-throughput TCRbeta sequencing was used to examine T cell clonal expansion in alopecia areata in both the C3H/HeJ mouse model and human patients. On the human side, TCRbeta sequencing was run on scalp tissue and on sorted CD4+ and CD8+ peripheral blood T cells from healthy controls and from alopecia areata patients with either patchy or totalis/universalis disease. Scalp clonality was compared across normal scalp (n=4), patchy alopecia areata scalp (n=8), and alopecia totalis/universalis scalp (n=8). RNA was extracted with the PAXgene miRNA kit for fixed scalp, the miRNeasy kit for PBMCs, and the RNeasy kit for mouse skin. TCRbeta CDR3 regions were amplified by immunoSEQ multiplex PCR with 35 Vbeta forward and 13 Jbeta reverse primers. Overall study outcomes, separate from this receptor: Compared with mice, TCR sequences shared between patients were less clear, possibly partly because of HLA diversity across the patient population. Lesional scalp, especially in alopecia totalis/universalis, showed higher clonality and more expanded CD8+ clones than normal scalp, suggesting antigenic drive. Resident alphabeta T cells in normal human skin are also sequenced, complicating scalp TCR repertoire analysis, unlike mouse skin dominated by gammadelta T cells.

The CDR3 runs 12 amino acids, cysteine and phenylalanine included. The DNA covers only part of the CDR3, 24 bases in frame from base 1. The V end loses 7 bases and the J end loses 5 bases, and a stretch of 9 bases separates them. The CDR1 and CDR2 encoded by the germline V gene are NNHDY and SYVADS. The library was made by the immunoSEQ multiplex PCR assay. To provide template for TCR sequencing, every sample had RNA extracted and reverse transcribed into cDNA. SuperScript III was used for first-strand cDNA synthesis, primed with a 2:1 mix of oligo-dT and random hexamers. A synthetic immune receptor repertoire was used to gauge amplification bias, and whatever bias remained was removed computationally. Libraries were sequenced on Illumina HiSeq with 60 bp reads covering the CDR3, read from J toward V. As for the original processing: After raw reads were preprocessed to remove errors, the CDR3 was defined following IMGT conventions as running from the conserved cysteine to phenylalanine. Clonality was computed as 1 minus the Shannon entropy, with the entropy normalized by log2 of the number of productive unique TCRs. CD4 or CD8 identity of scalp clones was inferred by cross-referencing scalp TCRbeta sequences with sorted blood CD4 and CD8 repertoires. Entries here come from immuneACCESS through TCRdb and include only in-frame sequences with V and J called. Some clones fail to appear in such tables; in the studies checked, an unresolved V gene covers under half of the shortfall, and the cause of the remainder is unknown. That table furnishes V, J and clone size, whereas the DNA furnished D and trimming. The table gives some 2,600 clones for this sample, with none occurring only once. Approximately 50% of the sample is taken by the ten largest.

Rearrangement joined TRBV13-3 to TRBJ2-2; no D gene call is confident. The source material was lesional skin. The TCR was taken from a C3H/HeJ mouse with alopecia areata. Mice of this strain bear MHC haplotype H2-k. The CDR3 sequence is CASAARTGQLYF. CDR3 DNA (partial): TGTGCCAGCGCCGCCAGGACCGGG.